Listed here are 6 T cell receptor beta chains from one sample, sequenced in a study of T cells in Graves' hyperthyroidism and ophthalmopathy. RNA transcripts yielded amplified TCR beta CDR3 regions. Primed by the HTBI set, a first-round RT-PCR was run on the TCR CDR3. In TCRdb, the multiplex PCR reads were re-called with MiXCR into one record per CDR3 protein. The data contain over 250,000 distinct CDR3 sequences, roughly 22% of them singletons. The sample was blood. These receptor sequences come from a man aged 25-45 years with Graves' ophthalmopathy.

This clonotype was picked up a small number of times. The V and J genes are TRBV29-1 and TRBJ2-1; 9 bases fit TRBD1. This CDR3 has 16 amino acids. CDR1 is SQVTM, CDR2 ANQGSEA, per germline. With V trimmed by 7 bases and J by 3 bases, 13 bases remained unmatched. CDR3 coding DNA: TGCAGCGCCTCGACGAACAGGGGGCGAGTCTACAATGAGCAGTTCTTC. Translated: CSASTNRGRVYNEQFF.

This clonotype has at least ten counts. The chain carries TRBV27 and TRBJ1-1; D gene unclear. Between the trimmed V and J ends, which lost 5 bases and 3 bases, there was a span of 10 bases. This CDR3 is built from 13 residues. Germline assignment: CDR1 MNHEY and CDR2 SMNVEV (reference sequence). CDR3 DNA sequence: TGTGCCAGCAGTAGCGATTGGGACACTGAAGCTTTCTTT. Its protein is CASSSDWDTEAFF.

The gene calls are TRBV5-1 and TRBJ2-7; D is possibly TRBD2 (6 bases). Germline CDR1 is SGHRS and CDR2 is YFSETQ. Trimming removed 0 bases from V and 2 bases from J, with 9 bases in between. The CDR3 loop spans 14 amino acids. The CDR3 bases are TGCGCCAGCAGCTTGGTGGGACTGACCTACGAGCAGTACTTC. It specifies CASSLVGLTYEQYF.

This clonotype was counted only a few times. The chain combines TRBV4-2 with TRBJ1-1; the match to TRBD1 covers 7 bases. This CDR3 spans 14 amino acids. V shed 6 bases and J 4 bases; nucleotides not matched to a gene: 8. The germline V gene has CDR1 LGHNA and CDR2 YNFKEQ. The CDR3 sequence is CASSFDRVSTEAFF. Here the CDR3 DNA reads TGTGCCAGCAGTTTTGACAGGGTGAGCACTGAAGCTTTCTTT.

This clonotype was seen more than once but under ten times. CDR3 nucleotide sequence: TGTGCCAGCAGGTTAGGGGGCGCGGGGATCTCCTACAATGAGCAGTTCTTC. Translation: CASRLGGAGISYNEQFF. This rearrangement joins TRBV28 to TRBJ2-1; tentatively, D is TRBD1 (7 bases). Deletions cut 6 bases from V and 0 bases from J, with 18 bases between. This CDR3 has 17 amino acids. Germline lookup yields CDR1 MDHEN and CDR2 SYDVKM.

The chain employs TRBV11-1 and TRBJ2-1; D gene ambiguous. The length of the CDR3 is 13 residues. Between the trimmed V and J ends, which lost 6 bases and 10 bases, there was a span of 16 bases. Germline CDR1 and CDR2: SGHAT and FQDESV (reference sequence). In nucleotides, the CDR3 is TGTGCCAGCAGTGAAGAGCACAGCTGGGAGCAGTTCTTC. This codes for CASSEEHSWEQFF.